This T cell receptor (beta chain) was found in a study of T cells in Graves' hyperthyroidism and ophthalmopathy. Germline CDR1 KGHSH, CDR2 LQKENI. Trimming cost V 3 bases and J 1 base, with 14 bases left between them. This CDR3 has 16 amino acids. In its sample, this clonotype was seen many times. RNA transcripts gave rise to amplified TCR beta CDR3 regions. Carried out on the TCR CDR3, a first-round RT-PCR used the HTBI primer set. TCRdb re-called the multiplex PCR reads with MiXCR, one entry per CDR3 protein. The table has some 370,000 distinct CDR3 sequences, about 18% seen once; the top ten hold 34%.

V gene TRBV18 combines with J gene TRBJ2-3; D perhaps matches TRBD1 (6 bases). The TCR sequence derives from a woman aged 30 to 39 with Graves' hyperthyroidism that later progressed to Graves' ophthalmopathy. The specimen sequenced was blood. The CDR3 reads CASSPIVGAGTDTQYF. The CDR3 DNA reads TGTGCCAGCTCACCTATAGTGGGGGCGGGCACAGATACGCAGTATTTT.